These T cell receptor beta chains were read from a single sample in a study of blood T cell repertoires in COVID-19. Method: immunoSEQ multiplex PCR; TCRdb's copy keeps in-frame clones and lacks some. The sample yields 150,000 to 200,000 clones, around nine tenths seen once. Sequenced input: peripheral blood. The receptor set was obtained from a man in his 70s with acute or convalescent COVID-19. Both conserved end residues are part of each CDR3. Fields, in order: J gene, D gene, V gene, clone size, CDR3 protein, CDR3 DNA. The D gene is left open where the match is weak. A row's size may be missing; if present it is once, few, many or a size class.

TRBJ2-1 | NA | TRBV7-3 | NA | CASSLISGNNEQFF | TGTGCCAGCAGCTTAATATCAGGGAACAATGAGCAGTTCTTC
TRBJ2-1 | TRBD2 | TRBV19 | few | CASSIRLAGGLYNEQFF | TGTGCCAGTAGTATCAGACTAGCGGGGGGCCTGTACAATGAGCAGTTCTTC
TRBJ2-7 | NA | TRBV28 | NA | CASRSPAIVAYEQYF | TGTGCCAGCAGGTCCCCGGCCATAGTAGCTTACGAGCAGTACTTC
TRBJ2-5 | NA | TRBV5-6 | NA | CASSVQAWETQYF | TGTGCCAGCAGCGTCCAAGCGTGGGAGACCCAGTACTTC
TRBJ1-3 | NA | TRBV9 | NA | CASSVQGGRAGNTIYF | TGTGCCAGCAGCGTCCAAGGGGGAAGGGCTGGAAACACCATATATTTT
TRBJ1-6 | NA | TRBV11-2 | NA | CASSLEGLAVYNSPLHF | TGTGCCAGCAGCTTAGAGGGGCTGGCAGTTTATAATTCACCCCTCCACTTT
TRBJ1-2 | NA | TRBV19 | NA | CASSMRGDYGYTF | TGTGCCAGTAGTATGCGGGGAGACTATGGCTACACCTTC
TRBJ1-6 | TRBD1 | TRBV2 | NA | CASRKTGGVNNSPLHF | TGTGCCAGCAGGAAGACAGGGGGGGTAAATAATTCACCCCTCCACTTT
TRBJ2-3 | TRBD2 | TRBV3-1/TRBV3-2 | NA | CASSHTSAVTSESDTQYF | TGTGCCAGCAGCCATACAAGCGCGGTGACTAGCGAGTCAGATACGCAGTATTTT
TRBJ2-2 | NA | TRBV7-3 | once | CASSLMSRGTGELFF | TGTGCCAGCAGCTTAATGTCTCGCGGCACCGGGGAGCTGTTTTTT
TRBJ1-1 | NA | TRBV28 | NA | CASSSMEYTEAFF | TGTGCCAGCAGCTCGATGGAGTACACTGAAGCTTTCTTT
TRBJ2-1 | TRBD2 | TRBV11-3 | NA | CASSPGGGSYNEQFF | TGTGCCAGCAGCCCGGGGGGGGGCTCCTACAATGAGCAGTTCTTC
TRBJ1-1 | TRBD1 | TRBV5-1 | once | CASSEGANTEAFF | TGCGCCAGCAGCGAGGGGGCGAACACTGAAGCTTTCTTT
TRBJ2-6 | TRBD1 | TRBV6-2/TRBV6-3 | NA | CASSKWDRAGANVLTF | TGTGCCAGCAGTAAATGGGACAGGGCTGGGGCCAACGTCCTGACTTTC
TRBJ2-2 | NA | TRBV4-3 | NA | CASSQWGDGGARGGELFF | TGCGCCAGCAGCCAATGGGGGGACGGGGGTGCACGCGGCGGGGAGCTGTTTTTT
TRBJ2-2 | NA | TRBV7-7 | NA | CASSLEDNTGELFF | TGTGCTAGCAGCTTGGAGGACAACACCGGGGAGCTGTTTTTT
TRBJ1-5 | NA | TRBV5-5 | few | CASSLGAYSNQPQHF | TGTGCCAGCAGCTTGGGGGCGTATAGCAATCAGCCCCAGCATTTT
TRBJ2-7 | NA | TRBV6-5 | NA | CASSRSGLYEQYF | TGTGCCAGCAGTCGAAGCGGGCTGTACGAGCAGTACTTC
TRBJ1-1 | NA | TRBV29-1 | NA | CSVLLNTEAFF | TGCAGCGTCCTACTGAACACTGAAGCTTTCTTT
TRBJ2-1 | NA | TRBV5-1 | NA | CASSLGVGGISYNEQFF | TGCGCCAGCAGCTTGGGGGTCGGCGGCATCTCCTACAATGAGCAGTTCTTC
TRBJ2-1 | NA | TRBV7-3 | NA | CASSLSVASSYNEQFF | TGTGCCAGCAGCTTAAGTGTCGCTAGCAGCTACAATGAGCAGTTCTTC
TRBJ1-1 | TRBD1 | TRBV30 | NA | CAWGQGTEAFF | TGTGCCTGGGGACAGGGAACTGAAGCTTTCTTT
TRBJ1-5 | TRBD1 | TRBV19 | NA | CASIDRGRKGNQPQHF | TGTGCCAGTATAGACAGGGGGCGCAAGGGCAATCAGCCCCAGCATTTT
TRBJ2-1 | NA | TRBV9 | NA | CASSADFIWGHEQFF | TGTGCCAGCAGCGCGGACTTCATTTGGGGGCATGAGCAGTTCTTC
TRBJ2-1 | NA | TRBV5-5 | NA | CASSLDPNNEQFF | TGTGCCAGCAGCCTAGACCCCAACAATGAGCAGTTCTTC
TRBJ2-7 | NA | TRBV11-3 | NA | CASSLDSRQGEQYF | TGTGCCAGCAGCTTAGATAGCCGTCAGGGCGAGCAGTACTTC
TRBJ2-6 | NA | TRBV3-1/TRBV3-2 | NA | CASSQGGLRGSGANVLTF | TGTGCCAGCAGCCAAGGAGGCCTTCGAGGCAGTGGGGCCAACGTCCTGACTTTC